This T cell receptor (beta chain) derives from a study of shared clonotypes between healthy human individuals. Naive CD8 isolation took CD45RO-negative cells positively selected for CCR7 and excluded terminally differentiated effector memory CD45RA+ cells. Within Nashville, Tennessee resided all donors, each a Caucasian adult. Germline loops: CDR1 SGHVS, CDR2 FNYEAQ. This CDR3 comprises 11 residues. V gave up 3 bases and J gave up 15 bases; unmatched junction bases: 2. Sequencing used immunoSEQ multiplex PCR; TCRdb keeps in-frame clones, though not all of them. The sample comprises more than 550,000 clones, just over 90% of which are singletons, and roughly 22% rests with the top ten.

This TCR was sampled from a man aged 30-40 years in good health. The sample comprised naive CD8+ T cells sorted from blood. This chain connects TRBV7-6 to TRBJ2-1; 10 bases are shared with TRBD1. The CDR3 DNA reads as TGTGCCAGCAGCTTCGGGACAGGGGTGTTCTTC. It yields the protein CASSFGTGVFF.